This T cell receptor beta chain appears in the sequencing data of a study of response to subunit inactivated influenza vaccine (dated 2018 in TCRdb). In the study overall: To follow how T cells responded to a trivalent subunit inactivated influenza vaccine, the researchers relied on deep quantitative profiling of the T cell receptor repertoire. On the study overall, not on this receptor specifically: It was suggested by the authors that each seasonal influenza vaccination may recruit only a limited number of new T cells.

CDR1 and CDR2 are drawn from the germline V gene (reference sequence): DFQATT, SNEGSKA. From its cysteine to its phenylalanine, the CDR3 spans 11 amino acids. Just the 33-base CDR3 DNA is kept, in frame starting at base 1. The junction carries 8 bases between V and J, which are trimmed by 6 bases and 3 bases respectively. Libraries were built with RT-PCR. The listed sequencing device is Illumina HiSeq 2500. Using fastp at Q25 and MiXCR, TCRdb reprocessed the public reads and kept productive beta chains. CDR3 protein sequences are deduplicated, and each keeps its most common genes and DNA. Present in this sample are a few hundred thousand distinct CDR3 sequences, roughly 12% of which were seen just once. In total, the top ten clones hold about 11% of the sample. This clonotype was counted a few times. Which antigen it targets is not known. Base qualities are not provided; no much larger clone lies one nucleotide away.

These data also featured in a second study, about T cells expressing NK-cell markers. According to the second study: TCR beta cDNA libraries were made by 5'RACE template switching that added a universal primer site and unique molecular identifiers. TCR beta-chain repertoires were profiled in sorted CD3+CD56+NKG2C+, CD3+CD56+NKG2C- and CD3+CD56-NKG2C+ T-cell subsets from about 8 donors. Of the eight sequenced donors, seven were found to be HCMV-seropositive and one was found to be HCMV-seronegative. In several experiments an anti-gammadeltaTCR antibody was added to restrict sorting to alphabetaTCR-expressing T cells. In over five donors, the dominant CD3+CD56+NKG2C+ clonotypes were among the top 10 CD8+ clonotypes and accounted for about 1.0-7.5% of CD8+ T cells. Those dominant clonotypes were again the most abundant among CD3+CD56-NKG2C+ cells in several donors, at roughly 25-65%. Whether the expanded NKG2C-expressing T cell clones were specific for HCMV antigens was left unclear. Randomly selected healthy volunteers, three men and five women, were used as the eight sequenced donors. HCMV serostatus was determined by detecting HCMV-specific IgG in serum with a commercial ELISA kit. Peripheral blood mononuclear cells were isolated from blood by Ficoll density gradient centrifugation. For about 6 donors, bulk peripheral blood T-cell repertoires were additionally sequenced from unsorted PBMC. Priming for cDNA synthesis came from the TCR beta constant segment, and two successive PCR amplification steps followed. Sequencing of the libraries produced 2 x 150 bp reads on Illumina HiSeq 2000/2500, MiSeq or NextSeq. MIGEC was used to demultiplex reads and group reads by UMI, and MiTCR was used to assemble and quantify clonotypes. To exclude erroneous sequences, only TCR cDNA sequences supported by at least two reads were retained. The tcR package was used for downstream repertoire analysis, and clonotypes were matched across fractions by CDR3 nucleotide sequence plus V segment. VDJmatch was used to annotate antigen specificity against VDJdb, with one amino acid substitution allowed in CDR3.

The V and J segments used are TRBV20-1 and TRBJ2-5; TRBD2 is a weak D gene call, 5 bases matching. The sample in question was PBMCs from blood, obtained on the day of vaccination. The TCR was taken from a man in his forties or fifties who received an inactivated influenza vaccine. Donor details come from another sample of the same person, matched by shared clones. The CDR3: CSAEAEETQYF. The nucleotide sequence reads TGCAGTGCCGAAGCGGAAGAGACCCAGTACTTC.